This entry features one T cell receptor beta chain sequence. What it recognizes is unknown. Measured with immunoSEQ multiplex PCR; TCRdb has only the in-frame clones, and not every one. The table includes 70,000 to 95,000 clones, about nine tenths detected once. The data were taken from a study of T cell responses to AZD1222 COVID-19 vaccine. The study's findings and limits: Reportedly, nearly half of unique spike TCRs recognized epitopes outside B.1.351/B.1.1.7 mutations. Donors skewed white British and female; clonal diversity was possibly underestimated. Baseline serology detected seropositivity in only six or seven AZD1222 recipients. Spike-specific TCR breadth and depth grew following two AZD1222 doses.

Germline V gives CDR1 MNHNS, CDR2 SASEGT. V was pared by 4 bases and J by 3 bases, with 5 bases of the junction left unmatched. The CDR3 length is 16 residues. This sequence joins TRBV6-1 and TRBJ2-3; 12 positions match TRBD2. The clonotype was recovered from an adult in good health. The input for sequencing was peripheral blood, taken on day 0 of AZD1222 vaccination. CDR3 loop: CASSVGLAGPTDTQYF. The CDR3 DNA follows: TGTGCCAGCAGTGTAGGACTAGCGGGGCCTACAGATACGCAGTATTTT.